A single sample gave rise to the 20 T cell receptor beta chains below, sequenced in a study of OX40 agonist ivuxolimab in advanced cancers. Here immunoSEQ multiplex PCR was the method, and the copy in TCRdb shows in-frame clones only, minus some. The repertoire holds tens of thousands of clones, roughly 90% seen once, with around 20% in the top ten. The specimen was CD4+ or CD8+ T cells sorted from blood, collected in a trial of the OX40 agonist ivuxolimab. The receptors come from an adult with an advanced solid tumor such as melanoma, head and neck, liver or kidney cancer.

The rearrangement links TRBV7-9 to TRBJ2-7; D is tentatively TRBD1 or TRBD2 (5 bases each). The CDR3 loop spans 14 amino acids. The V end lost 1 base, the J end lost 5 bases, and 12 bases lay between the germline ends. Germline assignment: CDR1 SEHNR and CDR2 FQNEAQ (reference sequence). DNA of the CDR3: TGTGCCAGCAGCTTAGGGGGGACGATCCACGAGCAGTACTTC. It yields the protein CASSLGGTIHEQYF.

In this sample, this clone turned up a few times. The CDR3 region is CASSGDISYNEQFF. DNA of the CDR3: TGTGCCAGCAGCGGGGACATCTCCTACAATGAGCAGTTCTTC. V gene TRBV6-1 combines with J gene TRBJ2-1, with D maybe TRBD1 (6 bases). The V end lost 6 bases, the J end lost 0 bases, and 9 bases lay between the germline ends. The CDR3 is 14 residues long. Germline-derived CDR1 and CDR2 are MNHNS and SASEGT.

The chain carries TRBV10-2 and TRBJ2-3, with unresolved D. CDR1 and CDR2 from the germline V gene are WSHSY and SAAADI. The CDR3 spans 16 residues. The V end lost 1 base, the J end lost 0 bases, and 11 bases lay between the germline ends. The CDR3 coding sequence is TGCGCCAGCAGTGAGTTCGGCATAGCTAGCACAGATACGCAGTATTTT. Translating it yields CASSEFGIASTDTQYF.

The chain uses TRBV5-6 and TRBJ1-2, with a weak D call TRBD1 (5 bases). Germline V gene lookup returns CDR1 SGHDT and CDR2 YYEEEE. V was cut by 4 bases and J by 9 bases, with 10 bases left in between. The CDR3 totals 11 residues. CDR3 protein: CASSADSRYTF. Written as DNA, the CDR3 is TGTGCCAGCAGCGCAGACAGCCGCTACACCTTC.

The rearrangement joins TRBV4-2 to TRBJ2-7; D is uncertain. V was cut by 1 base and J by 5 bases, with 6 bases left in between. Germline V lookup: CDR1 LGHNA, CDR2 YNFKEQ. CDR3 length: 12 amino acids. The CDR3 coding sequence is TGTGCCAGCAGCCAAGTCGGTAACGAGCAGTACTTC. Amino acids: CASSQVGNEQYF.

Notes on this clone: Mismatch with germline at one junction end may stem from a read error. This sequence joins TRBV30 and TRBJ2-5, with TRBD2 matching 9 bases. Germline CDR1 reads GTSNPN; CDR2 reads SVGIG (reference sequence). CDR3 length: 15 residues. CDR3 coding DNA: TGTGCCCGGAGCCACATAGCGGGAGACGGGGAGACCCAGTACTTC. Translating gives CARSHIAGDGETQYF.

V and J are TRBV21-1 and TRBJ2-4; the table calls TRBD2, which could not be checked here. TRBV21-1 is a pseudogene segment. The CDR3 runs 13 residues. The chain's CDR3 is CASRNLAKNIQYF. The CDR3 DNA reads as TGTGCCAGCCGCAATCTAGCCAAAAACATTCAGTACTTC.

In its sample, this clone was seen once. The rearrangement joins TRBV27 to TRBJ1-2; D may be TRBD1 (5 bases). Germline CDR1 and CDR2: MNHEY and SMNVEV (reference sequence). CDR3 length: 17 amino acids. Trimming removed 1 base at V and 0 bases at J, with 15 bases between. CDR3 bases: TGTGCCAGCAGTTTATTTTCGGGACGGGAGACTAACTATGGCTACACCTTC. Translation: CASSLFSGRETNYGYTF.

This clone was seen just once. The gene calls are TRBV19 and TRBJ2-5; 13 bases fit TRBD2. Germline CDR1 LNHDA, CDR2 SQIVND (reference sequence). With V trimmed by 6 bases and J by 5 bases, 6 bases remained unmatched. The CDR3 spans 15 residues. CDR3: CASSSGLAGFETQYF. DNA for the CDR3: TGTGCCAGTAGCTCGGGACTAGCGGGATTCGAGACCCAGTACTTC.

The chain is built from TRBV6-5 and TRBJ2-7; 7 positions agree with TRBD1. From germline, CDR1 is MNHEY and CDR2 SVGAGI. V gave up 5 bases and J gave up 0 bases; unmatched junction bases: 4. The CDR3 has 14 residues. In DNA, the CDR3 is TGTGCCAGCAGTAACGGGGACAGCTCCTACGAGCAGTACTTC. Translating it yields CASSNGDSSYEQYF.

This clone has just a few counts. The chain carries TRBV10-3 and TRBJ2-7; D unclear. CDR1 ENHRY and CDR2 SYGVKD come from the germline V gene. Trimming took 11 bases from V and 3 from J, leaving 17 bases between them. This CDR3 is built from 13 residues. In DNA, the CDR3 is TGTGCCGCCCCATCAACAGCGAACTACGAGCAGTACTTC. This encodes CAAPSTANYEQYF.

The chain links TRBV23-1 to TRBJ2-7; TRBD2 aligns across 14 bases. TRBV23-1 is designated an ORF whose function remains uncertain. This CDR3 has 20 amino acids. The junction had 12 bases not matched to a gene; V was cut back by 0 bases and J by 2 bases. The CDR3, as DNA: TGCGCCAGCAGTCAATCCCCGGGACTAGCGGGAGAGAGGGGGACCTACGAGCAGTACTTC. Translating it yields CASSQSPGLAGERGTYEQYF.

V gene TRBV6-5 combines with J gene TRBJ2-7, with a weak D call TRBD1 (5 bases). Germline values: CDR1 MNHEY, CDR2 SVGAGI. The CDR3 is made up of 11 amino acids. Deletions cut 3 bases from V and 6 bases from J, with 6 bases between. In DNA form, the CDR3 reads TGTGCCAGCAGTTATAGGGGCGAGCAGTACTTC. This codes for CASSYRGEQYF.

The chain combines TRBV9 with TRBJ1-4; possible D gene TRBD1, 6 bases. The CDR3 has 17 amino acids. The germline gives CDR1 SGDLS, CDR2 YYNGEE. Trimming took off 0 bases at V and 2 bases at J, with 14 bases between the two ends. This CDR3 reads CASSVGSTGLTNEKLFF. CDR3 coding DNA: TGTGCCAGCAGCGTAGGAAGTACAGGGCTGACTAATGAAAAACTGTTTTTT.

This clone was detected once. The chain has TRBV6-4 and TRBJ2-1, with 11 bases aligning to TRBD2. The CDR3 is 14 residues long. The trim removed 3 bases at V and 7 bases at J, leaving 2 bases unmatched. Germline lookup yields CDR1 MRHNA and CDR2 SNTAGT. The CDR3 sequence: CASSEGTSGNEQFF. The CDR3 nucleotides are TGTGCCAGCAGTGAAGGGACTAGCGGTAATGAGCAGTTCTTC.

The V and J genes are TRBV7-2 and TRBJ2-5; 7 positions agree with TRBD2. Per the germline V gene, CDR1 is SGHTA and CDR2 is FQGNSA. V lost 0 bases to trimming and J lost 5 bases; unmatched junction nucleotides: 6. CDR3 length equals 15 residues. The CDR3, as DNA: TGTGCCAGCAGCTTAGCGCGAGGCGGGAGTGAGACCCAGTACTTC. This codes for CASSLARGGSETQYF. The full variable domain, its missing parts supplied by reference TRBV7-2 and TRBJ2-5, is GAGVSQSPSNKVTEKGKDVELRCDPISGHTALYWYRQSLGQGLEFLIYFQGNSAPDKSGLPSDRFSAERTGGSVSTLTIQRTQQEDSAVYLCASSLARGGSETQYFGPGTRLLVL.

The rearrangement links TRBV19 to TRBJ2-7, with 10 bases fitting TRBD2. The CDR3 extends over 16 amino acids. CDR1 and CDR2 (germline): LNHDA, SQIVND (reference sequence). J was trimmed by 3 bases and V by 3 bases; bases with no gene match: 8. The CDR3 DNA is TGTGCCAGTAGTATCGCTACTAGCGGGGACTACTACGAGCAGTACTTC. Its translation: CASSIATSGDYYEQYF.

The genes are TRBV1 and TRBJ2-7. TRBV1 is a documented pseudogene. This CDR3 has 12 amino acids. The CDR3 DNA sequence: TGCACCAGCAGCCAAGAATCCTACGAGCAGTACTTC. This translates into CTSSQESYEQYF.

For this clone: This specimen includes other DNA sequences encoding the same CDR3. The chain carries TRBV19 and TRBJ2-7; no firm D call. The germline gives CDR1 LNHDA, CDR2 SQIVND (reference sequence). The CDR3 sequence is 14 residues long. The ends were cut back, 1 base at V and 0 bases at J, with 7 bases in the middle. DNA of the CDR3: TGTGCCAGTAGTATAGGCGGCAGCTCCTACGAGCAGTACTTC. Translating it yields CASSIGGSSYEQYF.

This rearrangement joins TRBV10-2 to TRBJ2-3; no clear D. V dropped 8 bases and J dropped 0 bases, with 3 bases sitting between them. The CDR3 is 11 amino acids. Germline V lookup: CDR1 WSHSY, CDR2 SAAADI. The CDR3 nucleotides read TGCGCCAGCCTTAGCACAGATACGCAGTATTTT. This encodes CASLSTDTQYF.